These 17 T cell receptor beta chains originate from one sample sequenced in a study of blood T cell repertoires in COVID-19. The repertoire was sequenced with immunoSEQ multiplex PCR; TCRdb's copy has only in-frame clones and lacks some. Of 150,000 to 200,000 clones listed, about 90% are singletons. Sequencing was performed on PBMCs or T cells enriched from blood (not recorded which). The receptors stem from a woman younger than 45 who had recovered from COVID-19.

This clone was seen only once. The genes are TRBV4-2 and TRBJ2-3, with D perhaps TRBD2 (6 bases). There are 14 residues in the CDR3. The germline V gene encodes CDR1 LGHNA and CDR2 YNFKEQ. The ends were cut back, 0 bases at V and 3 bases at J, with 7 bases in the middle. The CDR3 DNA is TGTGCCAGCAGCCAAGACGCGGGGACAGATACGCAGTATTTT. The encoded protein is CASSQDAGTDTQYF.

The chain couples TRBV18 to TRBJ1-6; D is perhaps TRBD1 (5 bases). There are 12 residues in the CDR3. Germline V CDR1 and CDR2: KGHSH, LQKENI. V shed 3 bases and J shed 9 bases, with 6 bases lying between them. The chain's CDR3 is CASSPDISPLHF. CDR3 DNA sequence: TGTGCCAGCTCACCGGACATTTCACCCCTCCACTTT.

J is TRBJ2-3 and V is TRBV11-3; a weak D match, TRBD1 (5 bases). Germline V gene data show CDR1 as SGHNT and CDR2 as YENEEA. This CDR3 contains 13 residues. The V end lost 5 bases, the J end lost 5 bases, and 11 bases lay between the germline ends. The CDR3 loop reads CASSGQGRDTQYF. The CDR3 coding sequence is TGTGCCAGCAGCGGGCAGGGAAGAGATACGCAGTATTTT.

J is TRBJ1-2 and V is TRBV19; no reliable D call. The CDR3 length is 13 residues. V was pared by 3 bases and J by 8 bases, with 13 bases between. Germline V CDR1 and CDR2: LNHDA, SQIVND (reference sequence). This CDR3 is CASSMEGLGGYTF. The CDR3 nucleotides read TGTGCCAGTAGTATGGAGGGCTTAGGGGGCTACACCTTC.

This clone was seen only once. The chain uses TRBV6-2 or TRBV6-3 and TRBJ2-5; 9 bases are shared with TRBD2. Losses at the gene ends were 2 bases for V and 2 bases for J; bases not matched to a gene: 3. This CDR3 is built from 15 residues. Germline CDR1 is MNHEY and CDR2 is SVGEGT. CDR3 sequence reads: CASSYPSGVQETQYF. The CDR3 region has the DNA TGTGCCAGCAGTTACCCTAGCGGGGTACAAGAGACCCAGTACTTC.

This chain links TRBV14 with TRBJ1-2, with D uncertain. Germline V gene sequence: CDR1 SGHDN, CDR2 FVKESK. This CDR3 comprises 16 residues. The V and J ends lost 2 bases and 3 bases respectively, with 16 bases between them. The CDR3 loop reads CASSQRAPLGDYGYTF. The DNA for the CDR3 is TGTGCCAGCAGCCAAAGGGCCCCACTAGGTGACTATGGCTACACCTTC.

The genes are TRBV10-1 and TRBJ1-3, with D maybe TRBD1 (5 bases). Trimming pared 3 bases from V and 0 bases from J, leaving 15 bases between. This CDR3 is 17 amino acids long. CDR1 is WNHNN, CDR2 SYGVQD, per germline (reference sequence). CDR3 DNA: TGCGCCAGCAGTGAATACGACAGCCTCGACTCTGGAAACACCATATATTTT. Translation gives CASSEYDSLDSGNTIYF.

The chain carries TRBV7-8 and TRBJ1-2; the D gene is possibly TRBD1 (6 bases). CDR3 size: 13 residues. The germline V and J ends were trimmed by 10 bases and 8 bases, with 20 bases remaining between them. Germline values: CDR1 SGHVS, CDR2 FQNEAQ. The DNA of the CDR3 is TGTGCCACCAAACAGGGTGCCGGTTCGGGCTACACCTTC. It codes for CATKQGAGSGYTF.

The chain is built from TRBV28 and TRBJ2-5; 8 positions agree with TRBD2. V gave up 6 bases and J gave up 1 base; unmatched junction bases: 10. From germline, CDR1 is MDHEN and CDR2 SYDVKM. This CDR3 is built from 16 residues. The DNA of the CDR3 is TGTGCCAGCAGCCGACCACTAGCGGAGACCCAAGAGACCCAGTACTTC. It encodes CASSRPLAETQETQYF.

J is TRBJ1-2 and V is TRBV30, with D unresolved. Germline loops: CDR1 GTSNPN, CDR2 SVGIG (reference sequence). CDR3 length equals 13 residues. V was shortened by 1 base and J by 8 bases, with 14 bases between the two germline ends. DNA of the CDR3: TGTGCCTGGAGTGGGGCGGGTACGGGGGGCTACACCTTC. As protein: CAWSGAGTGGYTF.

The CDR3 here is CASSERKRLSSYNEQFF. In nucleotides, the CDR3 is TGCGCCAGCAGTGAGAGGAAGCGATTAAGCTCCTACAATGAGCAGTTCTTC. The gene calls are TRBV10-2 and TRBJ2-1; D gene ambiguous. Trimming cost V 2 bases and J 0 bases, with 14 bases left between them. The CDR3 is made up of 17 amino acids. Germline values: CDR1 WSHSY, CDR2 SAAADI.

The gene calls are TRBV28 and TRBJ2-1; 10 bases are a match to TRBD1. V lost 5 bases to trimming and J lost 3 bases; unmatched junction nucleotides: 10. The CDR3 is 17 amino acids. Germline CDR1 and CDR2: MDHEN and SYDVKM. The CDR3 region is CASSNMAGDRGYNEQFF. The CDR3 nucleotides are TGTGCCAGCAGTAACATGGCGGGGGACAGGGGCTACAATGAGCAGTTCTTC.

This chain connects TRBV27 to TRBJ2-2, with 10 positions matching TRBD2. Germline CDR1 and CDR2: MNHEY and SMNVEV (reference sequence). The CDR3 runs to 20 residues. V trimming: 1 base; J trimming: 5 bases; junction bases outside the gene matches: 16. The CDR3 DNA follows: TGTGCCAGCAGTTTATTGGTACCTGATTCTCTAGCGGGAGCTACCGGGGAGCTGTTTTTT. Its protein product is CASSLLVPDSLAGATGELFF.

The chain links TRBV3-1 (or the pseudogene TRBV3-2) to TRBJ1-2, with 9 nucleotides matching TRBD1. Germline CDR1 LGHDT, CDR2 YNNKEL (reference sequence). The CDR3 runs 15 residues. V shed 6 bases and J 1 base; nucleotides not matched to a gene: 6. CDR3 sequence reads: CASSYGDRDNYGYTF. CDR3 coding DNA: TGTGCCAGCAGTTATGGGGACAGGGATAACTATGGCTACACCTTC.

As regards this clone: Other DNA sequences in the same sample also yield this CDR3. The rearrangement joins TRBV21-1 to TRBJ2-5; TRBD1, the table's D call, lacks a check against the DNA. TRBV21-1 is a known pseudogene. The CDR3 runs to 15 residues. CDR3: CASSKGGQGEETQYF. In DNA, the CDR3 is TGTGCCAGCAGCAAAGGGGGGCAGGGAGAAGAGACCCAGTACTTC.

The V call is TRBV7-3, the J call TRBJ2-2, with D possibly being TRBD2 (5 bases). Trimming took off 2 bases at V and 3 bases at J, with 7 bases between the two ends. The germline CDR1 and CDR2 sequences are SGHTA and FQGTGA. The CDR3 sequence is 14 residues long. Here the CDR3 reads CASSLGLDTGELFF. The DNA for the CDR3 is TGTGCCAGCAGCTTAGGACTTGACACCGGGGAGCTGTTTTTT. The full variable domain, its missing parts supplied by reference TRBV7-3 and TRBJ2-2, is GAGVSQTPSNKVTEKGKYVELRCDPISGHTALYWYRQSLGQGPEFLIYFQGTGAADDSGLPNDRFFAVRPEGSVSTLKIQRTERGDSAVYLCASSLGLDTGELFFGEGSRLTVL.

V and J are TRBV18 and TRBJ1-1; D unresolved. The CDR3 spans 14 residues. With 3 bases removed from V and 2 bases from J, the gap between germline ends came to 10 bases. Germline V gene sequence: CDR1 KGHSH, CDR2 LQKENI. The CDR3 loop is CASSPRTGNTEAFF. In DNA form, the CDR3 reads TGTGCCAGCTCACCGCGGACGGGAAACACTGAAGCTTTCTTT.